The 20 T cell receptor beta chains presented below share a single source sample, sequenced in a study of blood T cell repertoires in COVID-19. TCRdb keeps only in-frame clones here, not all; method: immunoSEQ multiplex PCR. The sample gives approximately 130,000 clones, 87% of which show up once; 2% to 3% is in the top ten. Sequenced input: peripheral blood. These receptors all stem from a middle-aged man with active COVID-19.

This CDR3 reads CASSRGLSGNTIYF. CDR3 nucleotides: TGTGCCAGCTCTCGCGGACTCTCTGGAAACACCATATATTTT. The chain recombines TRBV19 with TRBJ1-3; D is uncertain. The V end was cut by 9 bases, the J end by 0 bases, with 12 bases between. The CDR3 runs 14 residues. CDR1 is LNHDA, CDR2 SQIVND, per germline (reference sequence).

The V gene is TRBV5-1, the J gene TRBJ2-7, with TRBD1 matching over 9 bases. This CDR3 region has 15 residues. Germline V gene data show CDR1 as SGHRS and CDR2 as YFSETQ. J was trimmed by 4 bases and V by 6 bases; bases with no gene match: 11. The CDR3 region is CASNSFPGTGYEQYF. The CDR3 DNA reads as TGCGCCAGCAATTCCTTTCCCGGGACAGGGTACGAGCAGTACTTC.

The CDR3 loop is CASSLEPSGDTQYF. The CDR3 DNA follows: TGTGCCAGCAGCTTAGAACCAAGCGGGGATACGCAGTATTTT. V is TRBV11-2 and J is TRBJ2-3; a weak D match, TRBD2 (6 bases). CDR3 length: 14 amino acids. Germline V gene sequence: CDR1 SGHAT, CDR2 FQNNGV. V dropped 0 bases and J dropped 6 bases, with 10 bases sitting between them.

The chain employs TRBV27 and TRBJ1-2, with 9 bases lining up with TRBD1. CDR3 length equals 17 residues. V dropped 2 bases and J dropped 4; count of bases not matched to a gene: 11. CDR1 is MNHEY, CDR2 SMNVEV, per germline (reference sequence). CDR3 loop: CASSLRGGTGLGYGYTF. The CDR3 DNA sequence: TGTGCCAGCAGTTTACGAGGAGGGACAGGGCTGGGCTATGGCTACACCTTC.

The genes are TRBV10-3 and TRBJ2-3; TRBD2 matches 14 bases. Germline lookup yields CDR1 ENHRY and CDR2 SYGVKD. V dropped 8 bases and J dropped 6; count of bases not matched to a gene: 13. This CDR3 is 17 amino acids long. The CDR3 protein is CAIRGLAGGQARDTQYF. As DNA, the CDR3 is TGTGCCATCCGAGGACTAGCGGGGGGACAAGCTAGGGATACGCAGTATTTT.

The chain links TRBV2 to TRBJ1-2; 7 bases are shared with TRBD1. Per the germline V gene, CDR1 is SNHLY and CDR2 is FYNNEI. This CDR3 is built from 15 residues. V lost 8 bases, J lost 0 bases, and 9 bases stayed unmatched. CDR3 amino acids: CASDLTGEPNYGYTF. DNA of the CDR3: TGTGCCAGCGATCTAACAGGGGAACCTAACTATGGCTACACCTTC.

CDR3 region: CASSQNGGETQYF. In nucleotides, the CDR3 is TGCGCCAGCAGCCAAAACGGAGGGGAGACCCAGTACTTC. The chain combines TRBV4-3 with TRBJ2-5; tentative D call: TRBD2 (6 bases). CDR1 is LGHNA and CDR2 is YSLEER in the germline V gene. This CDR3 has 13 amino acids. Trimming shortened V by 2 bases and J by 5 bases, and 9 bases separated the two germline ends.

CDR3 residues: CASSPPTSLLTGELFF. DNA of the CDR3: TGTGCCAGCTCACCTCCCACTAGTCTGCTCACCGGGGAGCTGTTTTTT. This chain connects TRBV18 to TRBJ2-2; D possibly corresponds to TRBD2 (5 bases). The germline CDR1 and CDR2 sequences are KGHSH and LQKENI. The CDR3 is 16 residues long. V was trimmed by 3 bases and J by 4 bases, leaving 15 bases between them.

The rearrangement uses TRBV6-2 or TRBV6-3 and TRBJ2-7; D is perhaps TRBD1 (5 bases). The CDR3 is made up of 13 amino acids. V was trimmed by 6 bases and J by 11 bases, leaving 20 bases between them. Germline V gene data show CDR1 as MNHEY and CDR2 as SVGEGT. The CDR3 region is CASSQTSGSGKYF. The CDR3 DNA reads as TGTGCCAGCAGCCAGACCTCAGGGTCCGGCAAGTACTTC.

The CDR3 DNA reads as TGTGCCAGCAGTCGCGCCGGGACAGCCGACAATGAGCAGTTCTTC. As protein: CASSRAGTADNEQFF. The rearrangement links TRBV6-2 or TRBV6-3 to TRBJ2-1; 7 positions agree with TRBD1. Trimming removed 5 bases from V and 5 bases from J; junction bases left unmatched: 9. The length of the CDR3 is 15 residues. CDR1 is MNHEY, CDR2 SVGEGT, per germline.

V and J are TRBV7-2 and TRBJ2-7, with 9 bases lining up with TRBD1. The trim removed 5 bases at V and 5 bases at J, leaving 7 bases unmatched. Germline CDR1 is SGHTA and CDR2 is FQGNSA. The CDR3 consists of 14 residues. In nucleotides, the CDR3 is TGTGCCAGCAGCCCCACAGGGGGCAGGAACGAGCAGTACTTC. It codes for CASSPTGGRNEQYF.

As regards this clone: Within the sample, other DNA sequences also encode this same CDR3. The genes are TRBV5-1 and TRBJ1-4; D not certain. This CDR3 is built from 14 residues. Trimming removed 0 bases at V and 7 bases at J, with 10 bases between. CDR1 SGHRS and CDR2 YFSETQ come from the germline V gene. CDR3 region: CASSLGRVREKLFF. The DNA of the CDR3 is TGCGCCAGCAGCTTGGGCCGCGTTCGTGAAAAACTGTTTTTT. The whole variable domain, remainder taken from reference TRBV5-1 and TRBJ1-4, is KAGVTQTPRYLIKTRGQQVTLSCSPISGHRSVSWYQQTPGQGLQFLFEYFSETQRNKGNFPGRFSGRQFSNSRSEMNVSTLELGDSALYLCASSLGRVREKLFFGSGTQLSVL.

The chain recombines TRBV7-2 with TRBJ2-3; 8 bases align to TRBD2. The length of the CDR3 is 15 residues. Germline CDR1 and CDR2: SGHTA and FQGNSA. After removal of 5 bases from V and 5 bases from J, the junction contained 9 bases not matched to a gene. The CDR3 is CASSQRGGPGDTQYF. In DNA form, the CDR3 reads TGTGCCAGCAGCCAACGGGGGGGCCCAGGAGATACGCAGTATTTT. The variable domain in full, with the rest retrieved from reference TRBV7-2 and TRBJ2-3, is GAGVSQSPSNKVTEKGKDVELRCDPISGHTALYWYRQSLGQGLEFLIYFQGNSAPDKSGLPSDRFSAERTGGSVSTLTIQRTQQEDSAVYLCASSQRGGPGDTQYFGPGTRLTVL.

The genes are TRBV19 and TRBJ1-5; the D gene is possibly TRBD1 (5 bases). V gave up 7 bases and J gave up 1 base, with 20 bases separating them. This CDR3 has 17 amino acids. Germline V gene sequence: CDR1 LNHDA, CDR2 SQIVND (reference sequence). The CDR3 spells CASTVGIPQGSNQPQHF. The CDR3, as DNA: TGTGCCAGTACAGTGGGGATCCCCCAGGGAAGCAATCAGCCCCAGCATTTT.

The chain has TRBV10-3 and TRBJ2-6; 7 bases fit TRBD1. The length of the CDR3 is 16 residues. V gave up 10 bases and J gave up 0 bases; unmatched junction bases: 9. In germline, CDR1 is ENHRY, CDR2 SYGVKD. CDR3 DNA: TGTGCCACCTCGGGACAGACTTCCTCTGGGGCCAACGTCCTGACTTTC. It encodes CATSGQTSSGANVLTF.

This CDR3 reads CASSLSSGAQETQYF. The CDR3 DNA sequence: TGCGCCAGCAGCTTGTCTAGCGGGGCCCAAGAGACCCAGTACTTC. The V call is TRBV5-1, the J call TRBJ2-5, with 9 bases fitting TRBD2. CDR1 and CDR2 (germline): SGHRS, YFSETQ. The CDR3 spans 15 residues. Trimming removed 1 base from V and 1 base from J; junction bases left unmatched: 2. Full variable domain (remainder filled in from reference TRBV5-1 and TRBJ2-5): KAGVTQTPRYLIKTRGQQVTLSCSPISGHRSVSWYQQTPGQGLQFLFEYFSETQRNKGNFPGRFSGRQFSNSRSEMNVSTLELGDSALYLCASSLSSGAQETQYFGPGTRLLVL.

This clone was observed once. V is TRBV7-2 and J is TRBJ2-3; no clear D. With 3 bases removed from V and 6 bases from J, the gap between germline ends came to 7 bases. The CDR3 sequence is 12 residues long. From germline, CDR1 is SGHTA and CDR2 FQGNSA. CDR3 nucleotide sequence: TGTGCCAGCAGCTTTTATTCCGATACGCAGTATTTT. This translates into CASSFYSDTQYF.

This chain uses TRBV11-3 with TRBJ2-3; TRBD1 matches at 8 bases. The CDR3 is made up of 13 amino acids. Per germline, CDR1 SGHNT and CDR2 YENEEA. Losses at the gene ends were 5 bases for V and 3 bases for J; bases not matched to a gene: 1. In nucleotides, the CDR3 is TGTGCCAGCAGCAACAGGGGGACAGATACGCAGTATTTT. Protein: CASSNRGTDTQYF. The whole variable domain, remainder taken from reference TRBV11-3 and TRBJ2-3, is EAGVVQSPRYKIIEKKQPVAFWCNPISGHNTLYWYLQNLGQGPELLIRYENEEAVDDSQLPKDRFSAERLKGVDSTLKIQPAELGDSAVYLCASSNRGTDTQYFGPGTRLTVL.

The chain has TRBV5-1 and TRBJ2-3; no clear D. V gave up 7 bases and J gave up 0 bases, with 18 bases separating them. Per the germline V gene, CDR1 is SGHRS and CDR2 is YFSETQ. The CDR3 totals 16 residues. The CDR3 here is CASSEVASSSTDTQYF. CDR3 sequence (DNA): TGCGCCAGCTCCGAAGTGGCATCCTCAAGCACAGATACGCAGTATTTT. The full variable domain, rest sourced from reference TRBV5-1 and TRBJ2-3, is KAGVTQTPRYLIKTRGQQVTLSCSPISGHRSVSWYQQTPGQGLQFLFEYFSETQRNKGNFPGRFSGRQFSNSRSEMNVSTLELGDSALYLCASSEVASSSTDTQYFGPGTRLTVL.

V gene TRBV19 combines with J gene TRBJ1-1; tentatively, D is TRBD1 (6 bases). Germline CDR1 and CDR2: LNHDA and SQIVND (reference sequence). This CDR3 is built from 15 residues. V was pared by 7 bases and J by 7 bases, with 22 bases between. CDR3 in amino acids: CASKSLGGAKGEAFF. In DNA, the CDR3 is TGTGCCAGTAAATCTTTAGGGGGGGCGAAGGGTGAAGCTTTCTTT.